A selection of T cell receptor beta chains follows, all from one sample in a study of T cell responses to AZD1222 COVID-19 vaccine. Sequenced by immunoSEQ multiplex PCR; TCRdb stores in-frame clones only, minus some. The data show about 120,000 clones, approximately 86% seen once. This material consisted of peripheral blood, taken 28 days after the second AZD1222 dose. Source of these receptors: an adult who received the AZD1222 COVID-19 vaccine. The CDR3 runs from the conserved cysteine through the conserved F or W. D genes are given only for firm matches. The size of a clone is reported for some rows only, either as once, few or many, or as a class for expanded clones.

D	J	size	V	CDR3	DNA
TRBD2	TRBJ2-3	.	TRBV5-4	CASSRRTSGGNTDTQYF	TGTGCCAGCAGCCGACGGACTAGCGGGGGGAACACAGATACGCAGTATTTT
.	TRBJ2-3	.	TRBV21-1	CASSNLDRGGEDTQYF	TGTGCCAGCAGCAACCTGGACAGGGGAGGGGAAGATACGCAGTATTTT
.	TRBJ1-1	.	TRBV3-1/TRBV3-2	CASSATLNTEAFF	TGTGCCAGCAGCGCCACACTGAACACTGAAGCTTTCTTT
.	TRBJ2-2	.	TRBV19	CASSIGSELFF	TGTGCCAGTAGTATAGGTAGCGAGCTGTTTTTT
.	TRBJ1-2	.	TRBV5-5	CASSSQGGGYTF	TGTGCCAGCAGCTCACAGGGTGGCGGCTACACCTTC
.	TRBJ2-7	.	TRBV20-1	CSASEFGKRNEQYF	TGCAGTGCTAGTGAGTTTGGCAAGCGAAACGAGCAGTACTTC
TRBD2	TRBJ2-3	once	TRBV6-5	CASSYSGSGGTTQYF	TGTGCCAGCAGTTACTCGGGTAGCGGGGGGACTACGCAGTATTTT
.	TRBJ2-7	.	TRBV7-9	CASSLSGRYEQYF	TGTGCCAGCAGCTTATCTGGACGTTACGAGCAGTACTTC
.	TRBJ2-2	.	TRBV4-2	CASSQDSNTGELFF	TGTGCCAGCAGCCAAGATTCGAACACCGGGGAGCTGTTTTTT
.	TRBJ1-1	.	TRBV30	CAWRHLRDGEAFF	TGTGCCTGGAGACACCTCCGGGACGGTGAAGCTTTCTTT
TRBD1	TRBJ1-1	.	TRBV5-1	CASSGQGTEAFF	TGCGCCAGCAGCGGACAGGGGACTGAAGCTTTCTTT
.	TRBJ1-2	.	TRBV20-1	CSASRGSYTF	TGCAGTGCTAGTCGGGGAAGCTACACCTTC
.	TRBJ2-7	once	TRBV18	CASSPFSGRGGDEQYF	TGTGCCAGCTCACCCTTTTCTGGCAGGGGTGGCGACGAGCAGTACTTC
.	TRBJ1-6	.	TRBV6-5	CASSTDSYSPLHF	TGTGCCAGCAGCACCGACTCGTATTCACCCCTCCACTTT